The clone carrying this T cell receptor beta chain was detected many times. Its target is unknown. A primer matching the constant region was used to make TCR beta cDNA from 450 to 550 ng of total RNA. Employing slightly modified ARM-PCR, three nested multiplex PCR rounds were run, and these gave rise to the TCR beta libraries. Rounds one and two of PCR, each of roughly 10 cycles, were primed with TRBV1-TRBV30 forward primers and a C-beta reverse primer. TCRdb recomputed calls from the multiplex PCR reads with MiXCR, one row per CDR3 protein. This sample has about 74,000 distinct CDR3 sequences; approximately 74% occur once, and the top ten carry roughly a quarter. The CDR3 consists of 15 residues. With V trimmed by 0 bases and J by 4 bases, 3 bases remained unmatched. The germline gives CDR1 SGHRS, CDR2 YFSETQ. This record comes from a study of tumor-infiltrating lymphocytes in primary liver carcinoma. Study-level background: Each sample had roughly 3.65 to 7.5 million productive TCRbeta reads regardless of tissue type. Study-level results: A small share of top clones, only about 8-25%, was found in all five tumor regions.

DNA and RNA were both co-extracted from 20-30 mg of bulk tissue that had not been sorted. Patients diagnosed with primary liver carcinoma received treatment through surgical resection. Without exception, tumor samples held over 80% viable tumor cells. The clonotype comes from a man aged 35 to 55 with primary liver carcinoma and hepatitis B virus infection. Sequences were obtained from liver tumor tissue from sampling region 4. Documented subset: tumor region T4, right-lateral pole. This chain links TRBV5-1 with TRBJ2-1; 8 nucleotides match TRBD1. The CDR3 here is CASSLDGQGYNEQFF. DNA of the CDR3: TGCGCCAGCAGCTTGGACGGACAGGGTTACAATGAGCAGTTCTTC.